This T cell receptor (beta chain) was recorded in a study of cytomegalovirus exposure and HLA in healthy donors. About the research overall: Drawn from HLA-typed donors, about 85 million unique TCRs were held in an early data release. Study results and caveats: Rare TCR sequences predominated, though certain public TCRs were found in many donors. Reports state that TCR beta sequences accurately predicted most subjects' HLA-A and HLA-B alleles.

Notes on this clone: The antigen is undetermined.

PCR involved 60 Vbeta and 13 Jbeta primers. The repertoire was sequenced with immunoSEQ multiplex PCR; TCRdb's copy has only in-frame clones and lacks some. The sample has 60,000 or so clones; around 68% are singletons. V gave up 0 bases and J gave up 4 bases, with 11 bases separating them. CDR3 size: 15 residues. Germline values: CDR1 SGHNT, CDR2 YYREEE (reference sequence). The specimen sequenced was PBMCs. This TCR derives from a man aged 50 to 59 in good health and CMV-seropositive. V and J are TRBV5-4 and TRBJ2-1, with D possibly TRBD2 on 7 matching bases. This chain's CDR3 is CASSLEAGAYNEQFF. In DNA form, the CDR3 reads TGTGCCAGCAGCTTGGAGGCGGGGGCTTACAATGAGCAGTTCTTC.